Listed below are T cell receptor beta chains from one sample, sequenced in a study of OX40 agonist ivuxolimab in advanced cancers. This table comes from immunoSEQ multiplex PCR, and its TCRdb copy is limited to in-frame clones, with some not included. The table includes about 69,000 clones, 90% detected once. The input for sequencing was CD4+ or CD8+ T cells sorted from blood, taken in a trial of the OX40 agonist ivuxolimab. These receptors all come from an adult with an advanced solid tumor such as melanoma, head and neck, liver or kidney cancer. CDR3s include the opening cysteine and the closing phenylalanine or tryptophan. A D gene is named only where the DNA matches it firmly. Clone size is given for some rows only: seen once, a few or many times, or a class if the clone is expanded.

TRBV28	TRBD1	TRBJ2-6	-	TGTGCCAGCAGCCTTAGACAGGGGATTCGCTCTGGGGCCAACGTCCTGACTTTC	CASSLRQGIRSGANVLTF
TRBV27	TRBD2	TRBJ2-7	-	TGTGCCAGCAGTTTAAGCGGGGGACCCTACGAGCAGTACTTC	CASSLSGGPYEQYF
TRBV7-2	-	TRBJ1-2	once	TGTGCCAGCAGCTTGGGAAGTTGGGAGGGCTACACCTTC	CASSLGSWEGYTF
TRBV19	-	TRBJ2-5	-	TGTGCCAGTAGTATAAACAGACGAGAGACCCAGTACTTC	CASSINRRETQYF
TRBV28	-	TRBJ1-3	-	TGTGCCTGGGGCTCTAACAGCCCTGGAAACACCATATATTTT	CAWGSNSPGNTIYF
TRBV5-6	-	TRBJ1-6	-	TGTGCCAGCAGGCACGGGACTCCGAATTCACCCCTCCACTTT	CASRHGTPNSPLHF
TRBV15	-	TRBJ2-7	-	TGTGCCACCAGCAGAGCTGGTTACGAGCAGTACTTC	CATSRAGYEQYF
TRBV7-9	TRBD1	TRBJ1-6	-	TGTGCCAGCCGCCGACAGGGAACACGATCACCCCTCCACTTT	CASRRQGTRSPLHF
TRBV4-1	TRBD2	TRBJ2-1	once	TGCGCCAGCAGCCAGGGACTAGCGGTGGGCGGTAACAATGAGCAGTTCTTC	CASSQGLAVGGNNEQFF
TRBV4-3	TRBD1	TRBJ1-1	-	TGCGCCAGCAGCCAAGATCCCGGGACAGCTGAAGCTTTCTTT	CASSQDPGTAEAFF
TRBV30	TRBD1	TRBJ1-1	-	TGTGCCTGGAGCCTCCGACAGGGTTTTGAAGCTTTCTTT	CAWSLRQGFEAFF
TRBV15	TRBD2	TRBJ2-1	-	TGTGCCACCAGCAGAGATCTACTAGCGGGAGGTAATGAGCAGTTCTTC	CATSRDLLAGGNEQFF
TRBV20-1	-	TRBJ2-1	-	TGCAGTACCAAAGGGGCCTTGGGGCAGTTCTTC	CSTKGALGQFF
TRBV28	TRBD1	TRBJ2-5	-	TGTGCCAGCAGTTTCACACAGGGGGCGCGGCAAGAGACCCAGTACTTC	CASSFTQGARQETQYF
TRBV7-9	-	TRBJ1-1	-	TGTGCCAGCAGCTTAGCGACGGAGAACACTGAAGCTTTCTTT	CASSLATENTEAFF
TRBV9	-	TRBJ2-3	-	TGTGCCAGCGGCCGGACCGGGGGTAACACAGATACGCAGTATTTT	CASGRTGGNTDTQYF
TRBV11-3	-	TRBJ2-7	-	TGTGCCAGCAGCTTAGACGGAGACTACGAGCAGTACTTC	CASSLDGDYEQYF
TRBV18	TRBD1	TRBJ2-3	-	TGTGCCAGCTCACCACGGGACAGGCCGCGGGATACGCAGTATTTT	CASSPRDRPRDTQYF
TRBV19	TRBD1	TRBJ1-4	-	TGTGCCAGCACTACAGGGGTGACAAATGAAAAACTGTTTTTT	CASTTGVTNEKLFF
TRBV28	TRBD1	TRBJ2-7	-	TGTGCCAGCAGTTTATGGGGACAGGGGGTATCCTACGAGCAGTACTTC	CASSLWGQGVSYEQYF
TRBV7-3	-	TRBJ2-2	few	TGTGCCAGCAGCTTACAGGGAGCGAACACCGGGGAGCTGTTTTTT	CASSLQGANTGELFF
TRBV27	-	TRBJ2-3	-	TGTGCCAGCAGTTTATGGAGGGGCACAGATACGCAGTATTTT	CASSLWRGTDTQYF
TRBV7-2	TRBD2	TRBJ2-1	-	TGTGCCAGCAGCCCGAGCGGGGGCCTTTACAATGAGCAGTTCTTC	CASSPSGGLYNEQFF
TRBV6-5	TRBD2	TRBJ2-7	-	TGTGCCAGCAGTTACGCGGGGGGGAATGCCTACGAGCAGTACTTC	CASSYAGGNAYEQYF
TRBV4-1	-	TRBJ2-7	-	TGCGCCAGCAGCCGTAGGGGAGGTGGCGAGCAGTACTTC	CASSRRGGGEQYF
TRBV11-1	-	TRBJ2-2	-	TGTGCCAGCAGCTTATCGCTGGGTAGCGGGGAGCTGTTTTTT	CASSLSLGSGELFF
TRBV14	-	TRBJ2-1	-	TGTGCCAGCAAGCGGTCGAGCTCCTACAATGAGCAGTTCTTC	CASKRSSSYNEQFF
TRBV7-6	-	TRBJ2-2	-	TGTGCCAGCAGCTTAGGAGGGGGAGGCGGAAACACCGGGGAGCTGTTTTTT	CASSLGGGGGNTGELFF
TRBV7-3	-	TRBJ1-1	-	TGTGCCAGCAGCCCACAGGGACGGGGGACTGAAGCTTTCTTT	CASSPQGRGTEAFF
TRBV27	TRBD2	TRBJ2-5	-	TGTGCCAGCATGAGTAGCGCGGGGGTGTACCAAGAGACCCAGTACTTC	CASMSSAGVYQETQYF
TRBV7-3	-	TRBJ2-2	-	TGTGCCAGCAGCTTAACGTGGCCTTCCGGGGAGCTGTTTTTT	CASSLTWPSGELFF
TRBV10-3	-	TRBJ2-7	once	TGTGCCATCAGTGAGGTAAGACTAGCCTACGAGCAGTACTTC	CAISEVRLAYEQYF
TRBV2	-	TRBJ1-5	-	TGTGCCAGCAGTGGGACCCTTAGCAATCAGCCCCAGCATTTT	CASSGTLSNQPQHF
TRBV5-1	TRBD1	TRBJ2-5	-	TGCGCCAGCAGCCCGCGGACAGGGAACGTAGAGACCCAGTACTTC	CASSPRTGNVETQYF
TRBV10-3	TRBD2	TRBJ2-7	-	TGTGCCATCAGTAGACTAGCTGCCTACGAGCAGTACTTC	CAISRLAAYEQYF
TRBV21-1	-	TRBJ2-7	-	TGTGCCAGCAACCCTTTCCGGGACAGGTCCGACGAGCAGTACTTC	CASNPFRDRSDEQYF
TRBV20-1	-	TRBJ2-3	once	TGCAGTGCTAGAAGCGGATATACGCAGTATTTT	CSARSGYTQYF
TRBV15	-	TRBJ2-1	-	TGTGCCACCAGCAGGGAAACTAGCCCCGACAATGAGCAGTTCTTC	CATSRETSPDNEQFF